Detailed here is one T cell receptor (beta chain). This clone's antigen is unknown. Base qualities were left out, and no much larger clone turns up one base away. Whole blood was collected in K2EDTA tubes by collaborating institutions according to the institutions' own protocols. Collaborator samples were shipped for TCRbeta analysis as frozen whole blood, isolated PBMCs, or DNA extracted from either sample type. This sample was taken from a study of blood T cell repertoires in COVID-19 (dated by TCRdb to the early 2020s). Regarding the study in general: The collaborator samples originated in the United States, Italy and Spain and spanned the acute and convalescent phases of COVID-19. The material from the prospective study consisted of cDNA or gDNA derived from T cells, B-cell-depleted T cells, or PBMCs. Where HLA class I and class II types were available, the types were taken from metadata supplied by the sample provider, not from assay-based typing. Samples were obtained from the ongoing ImmuneRACE study (first 160 participants) and from about 1,300 subjects provided by 6 global collaborators. The dataset comprised deeply sampled blood TCRbeta repertoires from subjects exposed to, actively infected with, or recovered from COVID-19. A freely available public database, intended as a resource for researchers studying the immune response to SARS-CoV-2, is where the repertoires were released. Sample metadata almost always included a de-identified subject ID, COVID-19 status, age in years and sex.

From the cysteine through the phenylalanine, the CDR3 covers 13 amino acids. Only CDR3 DNA is held: 39 bases, read in frame from base 1. V gives up 0 bases and J gives up 8 bases, and the segment between their germline ends measures 10 bases. Via the germline V gene, CDR1 is MNHEY and CDR2 SVGAGI. The immunoSEQ Assay, a bias-controlled multiplex PCR, was used to amplify TCRbeta CDR3 regions from genomic DNA. Per the original workflow: Within the assay, amplification of reference gene primers was used to estimate how many nucleated cells each sample contained. To quantify the absolute abundance of each unique TCRbeta CDR3 rearrangement, sequence reads were collapsed and filtered. For each sample, productive Simpson clonality was calculated as the square root of Simpson's diversity index over productive rearrangements. TCRdb mirrors the immuneACCESS table, restricted to in-frame sequences. Some clones are absent from its copies; in checked studies, under half trace to an unresolved V gene, and the reason for the others is unknown. The V and J calls and the clone size are those of that table, but D and trimming were determined from the DNA. Across this sample there are tens of thousands of clones, with around 85% seen only once. The leading ten clones occupy roughly a quarter of the sample.

Results and caveats for the whole study, not just this receptor: The quantity of clinical and demographic metadata differed by source and by participant and was supplied without curation.

Recombination linked TRBV6-5 to TRBJ1-2; the D segment cannot be called with confidence. Sequencing input: peripheral blood. This clonotype originated in a woman over 75 with active or convalescent COVID-19. The DNA reads as follows: TGTGCCAGCAGTTACTCACGGACGGGAGGCTACACCTTC. This is translated as CASSYSRTGGYTF.